What follows are 30 T cell receptor beta chains derived from one specimen sequenced in a study of shared clonotypes between healthy human individuals. The table came from immunoSEQ multiplex PCR; TCRdb's copy has only in-frame clones and leaves some out. This table has over a million clones, around 95% appearing once. The source material was naive CD4+ T cells sorted from blood. Subset meaning: CD45RA+ positively selected. These receptors were taken from a man aged 25 to 40 in good health.

The CDR3 reads CASNPRGGSFYEQYF. CDR3 nucleotide sequence: TGTGCCAGCAACCCTCGCGGGGGCAGTTTTTACGAGCAGTACTTC. The chain links TRBV28 to TRBJ2-7; D is possibly TRBD2 (7 bases). V dropped 7 bases and J dropped 4 bases, with 20 bases sitting between them. The CDR3 totals 15 residues. Per germline, CDR1 MDHEN and CDR2 SYDVKM.

The rearrangement uses TRBV2 and TRBJ1-2; D perhaps matches TRBD1 (5 bases). CDR1 is SNHLY and CDR2 is FYNNEI in the germline V gene. CDR3 length equals 14 residues. V lost 3 bases and J 4 bases, leaving 12 bases between the germline ends. Written as DNA, the CDR3 is TGTGCCAGCAGTGAGATCGGGGCCCTCTATGGCTACACCTTC. Its protein is CASSEIGALYGYTF.

The rearrangement joins TRBV28 to TRBJ1-1, with 8 bases matching TRBD1. The CDR3 runs 14 residues. Trimming cost V 4 bases and J 4 bases; bases outside gene matches: 5. The V gene's germline CDR1 is MDHEN and CDR2 SYDVKM. Written as DNA, the CDR3 is TGTGCCAGCAGTTCGACAGGGGAACGCACTGAAGCTTTCTTT. It codes for CASSSTGERTEAFF.

The chain joins TRBV27 to TRBJ2-2, with TRBD2 matching 7 bases. V dropped 2 bases and J dropped 4; count of bases not matched to a gene: 7. The length of the CDR3 is 16 residues. Germline loops: CDR1 MNHEY, CDR2 SMNVEV (reference sequence). The CDR3 coding sequence is TGTGCCAGCAGTTTAGTTGGCGGGAGTGTCACCGGGGAGCTGTTTTTT. The encoded protein is CASSLVGGSVTGELFF.

The chain carries TRBV10-3 and TRBJ2-1, with D possibly TRBD2 on 6 matching bases. This CDR3 comprises 16 residues. Germline-derived CDR1 and CDR2 are ENHRY and SYGVKD. Deletions cut 5 bases from V and 0 bases from J, with 14 bases between. This CDR3 reads CAISLLDGSSYNEQFF. CDR3 DNA: TGTGCCATCAGTCTGTTGGACGGGAGCTCCTACAATGAGCAGTTCTTC.

The V and J genes are TRBV6-6 and TRBJ2-5; the D gene is possibly TRBD2 (5 bases). Germline values: CDR1 MNHNY, CDR2 SVGAGI (reference sequence). Trimming stripped 0 bases from V and 5 bases from J, with 13 bases between. This CDR3 is 15 amino acids long. As DNA, the CDR3 is TGTGCCAGCAGTTACTCGACGGACTCCCGGGAGACCCAGTACTTC. This translates into CASSYSTDSRETQYF.

The rearrangement joins TRBV5-1 to TRBJ1-1; D is unresolved. This CDR3 spans 15 amino acids. V shed 4 bases and J shed 0 bases, with 13 bases lying between them. Germline CDR1 and CDR2: SGHRS and YFSETQ. CDR3 region: CASSRLEIMNTEAFF. CDR3 DNA sequence: TGCGCCAGCAGCCGCCTGGAGATAATGAACACTGAAGCTTTCTTT.

This sequence joins TRBV6-6 and TRBJ2-7, with 7 nucleotides matching TRBD2. V gave up 0 bases and J gave up 3 bases; unmatched junction bases: 8. Germline lookup yields CDR1 MNHNY and CDR2 SVGAGI (reference sequence). This CDR3 contains 16 residues. The CDR3, as DNA: TGTGCCAGCAGTTACTCGACGGGCGGGAGTCTCTACGAGCAGTACTTC. Translated: CASSYSTGGSLYEQYF.

This clone was found once. The chain recombines TRBV7-8 with TRBJ2-2, with 11 nucleotides matching TRBD2. V was pared by 5 bases and J by 6 bases, with 14 bases of the junction left unmatched. CDR1 and CDR2 (germline): SGHVS, FQNEAQ. The CDR3 loop spans 18 amino acids. In nucleotides, the CDR3 is TGTGCCAGCAGCGCCCGCGCCCTAGCGGGAGGCCCCCCCGGGGAGCTGTTTTTT. Encoded protein: CASSARALAGGPPGELFF.

The V call is TRBV28, the J call TRBJ2-5; 10 bases match TRBD1. This CDR3 has 15 residues. CDR1 is MDHEN and CDR2 is SYDVKM in the germline V gene. J lost 9 bases, V lost 6 bases, and 13 bases had no gene match. CDR3 nucleotide sequence: TGTGCCAGCAGGGCATTGGACAGGGGGTTTAAGGCCCAGTACTTC. Translating it yields CASRALDRGFKAQYF.

The CDR3 reads CASSVAGPRWGSGANVLTF. CDR3 nucleotides: TGTGCCAGCAGCGTAGCTGGCCCTCGGTGGGGCTCTGGGGCCAACGTCCTGACTTTC. The J gene is TRBJ2-6, the V gene TRBV9; no firm D call. The V end lost 0 bases, the J end lost 0 bases, and 16 bases lay between the germline ends. The CDR3 has 19 residues. CDR1 and CDR2 (germline): SGDLS, YYNGEE.

The V gene is TRBV6-5, the J gene TRBJ2-1; TRBD1 matches 7 bases. Germline CDR1 MNHEY, CDR2 SVGAGI. Germline trimming cut 0 bases from V and 5 bases from J; bases unmatched to any gene: 1. The CDR3 loop spans 14 amino acids. In DNA, the CDR3 is TGTGCCAGCAGTTACTCGGACAGGAACAATGAGCAGTTCTTC. It is translated as CASSYSDRNNEQFF.

CDR3 loop: CASSEAARYGEQYF. CDR3 in DNA: TGTGCCAGCAGTGAAGCGGCCAGGTATGGTGAGCAGTACTTC. This rearrangement joins TRBV2 to TRBJ2-7; D ambiguous. This CDR3 has 14 residues. Between the trimmed V and J ends, which lost 0 bases and 7 bases, there was a span of 13 bases. Germline CDR1 and CDR2: SNHLY and FYNNEI.

The gene calls are TRBV5-1 and TRBJ2-5, with D maybe TRBD2 (6 bases). The germline V gene has CDR1 SGHRS and CDR2 YFSETQ. Deletions cut 4 bases from V and 0 bases from J, with 7 bases between. This CDR3 is 13 amino acids long. The CDR3 loop reads CASSRGNQETQYF. The CDR3 DNA reads TGCGCCAGCAGCCGGGGGAACCAAGAGACCCAGTACTTC.

The chain joins TRBV6-5 to TRBJ2-7; unclear D gene. CDR1 MNHEY and CDR2 SVGAGI come from the germline V gene. V gave up 2 bases and J gave up 0 bases, with 11 bases separating them. CDR3 size: 15 residues. The CDR3: CASSYGTSVSYEQYF. CDR3 bases: TGTGCCAGCAGTTACGGTACATCCGTCTCCTACGAGCAGTACTTC.

The CDR3 DNA is TGTGCCAGCGCCAGGGGGAATAATCAGCCCCAGCATTTT. This translates into CASARGNNQPQHF. The chain combines TRBV7-6 with TRBJ1-5, with 7 bases fitting TRBD1. CDR1 and CDR2 from the germline V gene are SGHVS and FNYEAQ. The CDR3 totals 13 residues. The J segment lost 4 bases and the V segment lost 8 bases, leaving 5 bases of the junction unmatched.

The count of this clone is one. The chain couples TRBV30 to TRBJ1-5; D uncertain. This CDR3 has 13 amino acids. The V end lost 0 bases, the J end lost 7 bases, and 10 bases lay between the germline ends. Germline CDR1 and CDR2: GTSNPN and SVGIG (reference sequence). Here the CDR3 reads CAWSVSTGQPQHF. As DNA, the CDR3 is TGTGCCTGGAGTGTATCAACGGGCCAGCCCCAGCATTTT.

This chain uses TRBV11-3 with TRBJ2-2, with D maybe TRBD1 (5 bases). The CDR3 has 15 residues. The V and J ends lost 1 base and 5 bases respectively, with 11 bases between them. Per the germline V gene, CDR1 is SGHNT and CDR2 is YENEEA. Here the CDR3 DNA reads TGTGCCAGCAGCTTAGCAGGGCCGAGGACCGGGGAGCTGTTTTTT. Amino acids: CASSLAGPRTGELFF.

The J gene is TRBJ2-1, the V gene TRBV10-1, with no clear D. CDR1 is WNHNN, CDR2 SYGVQD, per germline (reference sequence). This CDR3 spans 15 amino acids. V gave up 5 bases and J gave up 7 bases, with 18 bases separating them. The CDR3 sequence: CASSMQSSLGNEQFF. The CDR3 DNA reads TGCGCCAGCAGTATGCAGTCTTCCTTGGGGAATGAGCAGTTCTTC.

This chain's CDR3 is CASSYLGDSYTF. CDR3 sequence (DNA): TGTGCCAGCAGTTACTTGGGGGACAGTTACACCTTC. The chain couples TRBV6-5 to TRBJ1-2; 7 positions agree with TRBD1. The CDR3 has 12 amino acids. The germline V gene encodes CDR1 MNHEY and CDR2 SVGAGI. The V segment lost 1 base and the J segment 11 bases; nucleotides outside the gene matches: 4.

The gene calls are TRBV7-2 and TRBJ1-3; D is undetermined. The germline CDR1 and CDR2 sequences are SGHTA and FQGNSA. The CDR3 sequence is 15 residues long. V was pared by 5 bases and J by 0 bases, with 11 bases between. The CDR3 nucleotides are TGTGCCAGCAGCCCACTCCGTAGCTCTGGAAACACCATATATTTT. Encoded protein: CASSPLRSSGNTIYF. The full variable domain, completed using reference TRBV7-2 and TRBJ1-3, is GAGVSQSPSNKVTEKGKDVELRCDPISGHTALYWYRQSLGQGLEFLIYFQGNSAPDKSGLPSDRFSAERTGGSVSTLTIQRTQQEDSAVYLCASSPLRSSGNTIYFGEGSWLTVV.

The chain links TRBV5-1 to TRBJ2-3; the match to TRBD2 covers 11 bases. Germline loops: CDR1 SGHRS, CDR2 YFSETQ. Trimming cost V 0 bases and J 6 bases; bases outside gene matches: 6. The CDR3 consists of 16 residues. The CDR3 here is CASSLVLAGVGDTQYF. As DNA, the CDR3 is TGCGCCAGCAGCTTGGTACTAGCGGGAGTGGGGGATACGCAGTATTTT.

This chain joins TRBV7-9 and TRBJ2-6; D might be TRBD2 (6 bases). From germline, CDR1 is SEHNR and CDR2 FQNEAQ (reference sequence). This CDR3 is 15 amino acids long. V was cut by 8 bases and J by 2 bases, with 13 bases left in between. The CDR3 region is CASLVGEAGANVLTF. The DNA of the CDR3 is TGTGCCAGCTTAGTCGGGGAGGCTGGGGCCAACGTCCTGACTTTC.

This clone showed up just once. The V gene is TRBV5-1, the J gene TRBJ1-1; D gene unclear. CDR1 and CDR2 (germline): SGHRS, YFSETQ. Deletions cut 4 bases from V and 0 bases from J, with 16 bases between. The CDR3 has 16 amino acids. Here the CDR3 reads CASSPGPLNLNTEAFF. In DNA form, the CDR3 reads TGCGCCAGCAGCCCCGGCCCTCTAAACTTGAACACTGAAGCTTTCTTT.

About this clone: Within the sample, other DNA sequences also encode this same CDR3. The chain uses TRBV5-4 and TRBJ2-7; D call uncertain. Germline lookup yields CDR1 SGHNT and CDR2 YYREEE (reference sequence). The CDR3 is 15 amino acids. Trimming left V 1 base short and J 0 bases short, with 11 bases between. The CDR3 DNA reads TGTGCCAGCAGCTTGTCCGGCAGAAGCTCCTACGAGCAGTACTTC. Protein: CASSLSGRSSYEQYF. Drawing the rest from reference TRBV5-4 and TRBJ2-7, the complete variable domain is ETGVTQSPTHLIKTRGQQVTLRCSSQSGHNTVSWYQQALGQGPQFIFQYYREEENGRGNFPPRFSGLQFPNYSSELNVNALELDDSALYLCASSLSGRSSYEQYFGPGTRLTVT.

This chain joins TRBV5-1 and TRBJ2-3, with a tentative D call TRBD1 (6 bases). V lost 5 bases to trimming and J lost 1 base, with 23 bases between them. The CDR3 has 18 residues. The germline V gene has CDR1 SGHRS and CDR2 YFSETQ. The CDR3 coding sequence is TGCGCCAGCAGTGGGAACGGACAGACAAGGTCTCGCACAGATACGCAGTATTTT. Amino acid sequence: CASSGNGQTRSRTDTQYF.

The chain is built from TRBV15 and TRBJ2-7; a weak D match, TRBD2 (5 bases). Germline CDR1 and CDR2: LNHNV and YYDKDF (reference sequence). The CDR3 length is 13 residues. With 9 bases removed from V and 3 bases from J, the gap between germline ends came to 15 bases. CDR3 in DNA: TGTGCCACATCTCAGGACTGGTTCTACGAGCAGTACTTC. This encodes CATSQDWFYEQYF. Filled out from reference TRBV15 and TRBJ2-7, the complete variable domain reads DAMVIQNPRYQVTQFGKPVTLSCSQTLNHNVMYWYQQKSSQAPKLLFHYYDKDFNNEADTPDNFQSRRPNTSFCFLDIRSPGLGDTAMYLCATSQDWFYEQYFGPGTRLTVT.

The J gene is TRBJ2-1, the V gene TRBV7-6; D perhaps matches TRBD2 (5 bases). In germline, CDR1 is SGHVS, CDR2 FNYEAQ. Trimming removed 2 bases from V and 7 bases from J, with 15 bases in between. The CDR3 is made up of 15 amino acids. The CDR3 DNA follows: TGTGCCAGCAGCTTATTGGGGAACCCGGGGAATGAGCAGTTCTTC. It translates to CASSLLGNPGNEQFF. Filled out from reference TRBV7-6 and TRBJ2-1, the complete variable domain reads GAGVSQSPRYKVTKRGQDVALRCDPISGHVSLYWYRQALGQGPEFLTYFNYEAQQDKSGLPNDRFSAERPEGSISTLTIQRTEQRDSAMYRCASSLLGNPGNEQFFGPGTRLTVL.

The V and J genes are TRBV6-5 and TRBJ2-7; TRBD1 might be the D (6 bases). V dropped 2 bases and J dropped 4 bases, with 18 bases sitting between them. Germline loops: CDR1 MNHEY, CDR2 SVGAGI. The CDR3 runs to 16 residues. CDR3 sequence reads: CASSYRGRGSVYEQYF. The CDR3 bases are TGTGCCAGCAGTTACCGGGGCAGGGGTTCCGTATACGAGCAGTACTTC.

The V and J genes are TRBV7-8 and TRBJ2-7; no definite D call. Trimming cost V 1 base and J 3 bases, with 10 bases left between them. CDR1 SGHVS and CDR2 FQNEAQ come from the germline V gene. The CDR3 runs 14 residues. The CDR3 spells CASSLVSVDYEQYF. The DNA for the CDR3 is TGTGCCAGCAGCTTAGTAAGTGTAGACTACGAGCAGTACTTC.